This TCR beta chain derives from a study of regulatory T cells in long-lasting Graves disease. As for time point: newly diagnosed GD, antithyroid drugs for less than 3 months. Scientists built the TCR library using RNA that was extracted from PBMCs. This clonotype turned up a few times. Arm-PCR of CDR3 regions and iRepertoire HTBI primers were used to build TCR beta libraries. TCRdb used MiXCR to reprocess the multiplex PCR reads, holding one entry per CDR3 protein. The repertoire holds 370,000 or so distinct CDR3 sequences, with 15% to 20% as singletons. The V end was cut by 1 base, the J end by 10 bases, with 20 bases between. This CDR3 has 16 amino acids. Germline assignment: CDR1 SGHVS and CDR2 FNYEAQ. The sample was also reused in another study, on T cells in Graves' hyperthyroidism and ophthalmopathy. That paper states: Patients with uncontrolled infections, other autoimmune diseases, pregnancy or lactation were excluded.

The TCR was taken from a woman aged 18-29 years with Graves disease. The input for sequencing was peripheral blood mononuclear cells (PBMCs), taken at new diagnosis, from a patient treated with antithyroid drugs. This chain links TRBV7-6 with TRBJ2-1; D call uncertain. The CDR3 bases are TGTGCCAGCAGCTTAGGGGTAGGAGCGATCCAGGCGGAGCAGTTCTTC. Translation: CASSLGVGAIQAEQFF.